Below are 2 T cell receptor beta chains sequenced from a single sample in a study of ipilimumab plus nivolumab after autologous stem cell transplantation. Using immunoSEQ multiplex PCR, the repertoire was profiled, and TCRdb retains in-frame clones only, with some absent. This sample has some 46,000 clones, with roughly 90% found just once. This sample comprised PBMCs, obtained in a trial of ipilimumab plus nivolumab as post-transplant consolidation. These receptors all come from a male donor with multiple myeloma.

The chain has TRBV5-1 and TRBJ2-3, with 7 bases lining up with TRBD2. This CDR3 has 16 amino acids. Germline V gene lookup returns CDR1 SGHRS and CDR2 YFSETQ. The junction had 12 bases not matched to a gene; V was cut back by 4 bases and J by 4 bases. The CDR3 nucleotides are TGCGCCAGCAGCCCCCCCCTAGCGGAACTCGCAGATACGCAGTATTTT. Translated, it gives CASSPPLAELADTQYF.

The chain carries TRBV10-3 and TRBJ1-3; D remains unclear. CDR3 size: 11 residues. Germline loops: CDR1 ENHRY, CDR2 SYGVKD. The CDR3 DNA is TGTGCTTTCCGGCGGGAGAACACCATATATTTT. Its protein product is CAFRRENTIYF.